The present entry profiles one TCR beta chain with its context. This clonotype has at least ten counts. The antigen it recognizes is unknown. An end of the junction differs from the germline gene, which may be a read error. Sequencing was performed on an Illumina NovaSeq 6000. TCR cDNA was synthesized by 5'RACE template switching, through which a universal primer site and unique molecular identifiers were introduced. Priming of cDNA synthesis was performed from both the TCR alpha and TCR beta constant segments. Libraries were amplified in two PCR steps, with sample barcodes and sequencing adapters added in the second step. Sequencing of the libraries was done on either Illumina HiSeq 2500 (2x100 bp) or NovaSeq (2x150 bp). The original pipeline was this. MIGEC handled demultiplexing of reads and collapsing into UMI consensus sequences, while MiXCR performed V(D)J alignment. Using edgeR on replicate PBMC samples, clonotypes were called vaccine-responding if FDR was below 0.01 and the log2 fold change was above 5 up to day 15. Each bulk clonotype was labeled CD4 or CD8 based on which sequenced repertoire, CD4 or CD8, contained the clonotype at higher abundance. In TCRdb, the public reads were trimmed at Q25 with fastp and aligned with MiXCR, with productive beta chains retained. Duplicate CDR3 protein sequences are folded into a single record with the most common DNA and genes. The V and J calls reflect TCRdb's pipeline rather than the authors' work. This sample comprises some 390,000 distinct CDR3 sequences, around a sixth of them detected only once. The ten largest clones take up 15% to 20% of the sample.

This entry comes from a study of T cells after yellow fever vaccination (dated by TCRdb to the late 2010s). About the full investigation: The SMART-Seq v4 Ultra Low Input RNA kit was used to prepare libraries from fractions with low cell numbers. Bulk TCR alpha and beta repertoires were sequenced longitudinally to track T-cell clones before and after primary and booster YFV17D yellow fever vaccination. The cohort comprised two healthy male donors, one aged 18 to 29 and one aged 30 to 39 years. Bulk PBMC replicates and cell subsets were isolated from blood drawn at multiple timepoints before and after both primary and secondary immunization. Broad study findings and their caveats: FACS-sorted repertoires could contain abundant contaminating clonotypes from the bulk population, so computational filtering was required. Most clones expanded after primary vaccination (about 95% of CD4 and around nine tenths of CD8) were re-detected after the booster, suggesting that broad memory maintenance occurred. A small share of clonotypes was detected in both CD4 and CD8 compartments, with the overlap likely arising from convergent recombination. The study included only a couple of donors, which limits how far the findings can be generalized. The secondary T-cell response was found to be weaker but faster than the primary response, with a peak reached on day 5 rather than on day 15.

In light of the paper, this sample's treatment or condition label describes: live attenuated yellow fever vaccine strain. At each blood-draw timepoint, two biological replicates of bulk PBMCs were obtained. A standard Ficoll-Paque protocol was used to isolate PBMCs from peripheral blood. RNA was extracted with TriZol from bulk PBMCs, CD4 and CD8 fractions, and dextramer-positive and dextramer-negative fractions. The CDR3 covers 13 residues, taking in both the cysteine and the phenylalanine. This entry keeps only the CDR3 DNA: 39 bases, framed from base 1. The germline V gene yields SGHTA for CDR1 and FQGTGA for CDR2.

This TCR was recovered from a man between 18 and 29 years old who received the YFV17D yellow fever vaccine. Sequencing used PBMCs, obtained before the yellow fever booster vaccination. This chain joins TRBV7-3 to TRBJ2-3, and perhaps TRBD1 as D gene, on 6 matching bases. The DNA sequence is TGCGCCAGCAGTCTACAGGGCGCAGATACGCAGTATTTT. Its translation reads: CASSLQGADTQYF.